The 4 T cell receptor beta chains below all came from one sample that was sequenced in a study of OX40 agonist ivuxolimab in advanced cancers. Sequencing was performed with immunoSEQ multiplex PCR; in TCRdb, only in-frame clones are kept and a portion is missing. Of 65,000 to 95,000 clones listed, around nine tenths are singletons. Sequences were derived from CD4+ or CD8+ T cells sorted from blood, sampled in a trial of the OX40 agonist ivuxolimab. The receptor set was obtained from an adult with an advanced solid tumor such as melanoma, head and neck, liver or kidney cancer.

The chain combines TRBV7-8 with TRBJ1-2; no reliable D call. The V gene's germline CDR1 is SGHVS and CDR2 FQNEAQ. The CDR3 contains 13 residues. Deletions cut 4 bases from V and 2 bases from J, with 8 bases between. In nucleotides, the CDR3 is TGTGCCAGCAGCTCCGCGGGAAACTATGGCTACACCTTC. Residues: CASSSAGNYGYTF.

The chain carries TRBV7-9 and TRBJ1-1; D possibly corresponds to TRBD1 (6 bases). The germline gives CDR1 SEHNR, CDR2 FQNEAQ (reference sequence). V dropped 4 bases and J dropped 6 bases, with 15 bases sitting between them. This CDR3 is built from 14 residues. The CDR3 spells CASSSTTGTAEAFF. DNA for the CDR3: TGTGCCAGCAGCTCCACGACAGGTACGGCTGAAGCTTTCTTT.

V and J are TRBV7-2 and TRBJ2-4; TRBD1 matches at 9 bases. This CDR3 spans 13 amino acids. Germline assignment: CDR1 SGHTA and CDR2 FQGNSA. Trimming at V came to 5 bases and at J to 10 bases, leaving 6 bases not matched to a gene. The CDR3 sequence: CASSNRQGGIQYF. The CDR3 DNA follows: TGTGCCAGCAGCAACCGACAGGGGGGGATTCAGTACTTC.

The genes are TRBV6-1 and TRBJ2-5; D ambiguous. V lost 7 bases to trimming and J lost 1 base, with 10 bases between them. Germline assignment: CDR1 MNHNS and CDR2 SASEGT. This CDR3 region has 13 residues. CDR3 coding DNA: TGTGCCAGCAACTTTGGTGGCCAAGAGACCCAGTACTTC. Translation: CASNFGGQETQYF.